The rows below give T cell receptor beta chains drawn from one sample of a study of blood T cell repertoires in COVID-19. TCRdb's table, derived via immunoSEQ multiplex PCR, lists solely in-frame clones and lacks some. The data show 200,000 to 300,000 clones, 88% seen once. The specimen sequenced was peripheral blood. The receptors stem from a human donor in a cohort sampled during active COVID-19. Each CDR3 is given with its conserved first and last residue. Each record gives: V gene, clone size, J gene, D gene, CDR3 protein, CDR3 DNA. The D gene is left open where the match is weak. Not every row has a clone size; where given, it reads once, few, many or a size class.

V gene: TRBV4-3
clone size: once
J gene: TRBJ2-7
D gene: TRBD1
CDR3 protein: CASSLRQGAAGGEQYF
CDR3 DNA: TGCGCCAGCAGCCTACGACAGGGGGCTGCCGGGGGCGAGCAGTACTTC

V gene: TRBV19
clone size: NA
J gene: TRBJ1-3
D gene: TRBD1
CDR3 protein: CASSPQGVTGNTIYF
CDR3 DNA: TGTGCCAGTAGTCCACAGGGGGTTACTGGAAACACCATATATTTT

V gene: TRBV4-3
clone size: NA
J gene: TRBJ2-7
D gene: NA
CDR3 protein: CASSQGIRDYEQYF
CDR3 DNA: TGCGCCAGCAGCCAAGGGATCCGGGACTACGAGCAGTACTTC

V gene: TRBV3-1/TRBV3-2
clone size: NA
J gene: TRBJ2-7
D gene: NA
CDR3 protein: CASSQAGVRGNEQYF
CDR3 DNA: TGTGCCAGCAGCCAAGCGGGGGTCAGAGGGAACGAGCAGTACTTC

V gene: TRBV7-6
clone size: NA
J gene: TRBJ2-1
D gene: TRBD2
CDR3 protein: CASSFQLADSYNEQFF
CDR3 DNA: TGTGCCAGCAGCTTCCAGCTAGCGGACTCCTACAATGAGCAGTTCTTC

V gene: TRBV6-5
clone size: NA
J gene: TRBJ1-2
D gene: TRBD1
CDR3 protein: CASSYSTGWNGYTF
CDR3 DNA: TGTGCCAGCAGTTACTCGACAGGGTGGAACGGCTACACCTTC

V gene: TRBV4-3
clone size: once
J gene: TRBJ1-5
D gene: TRBD1
CDR3 protein: CASSQDREDQPQHF
CDR3 DNA: TGCGCCAGCAGCCAGGACAGGGAGGATCAGCCCCAGCATTTT

V gene: TRBV3-1/TRBV3-2
clone size: NA
J gene: TRBJ2-5
D gene: NA
CDR3 protein: CASRHRETQYF
CDR3 DNA: TGTGCCAGCAGGCATCGGGAGACCCAGTACTTC

V gene: TRBV5-6
clone size: NA
J gene: TRBJ1-6
D gene: TRBD1
CDR3 protein: CASSNRGSYNSPLHF
CDR3 DNA: TGTGCCAGCAGTAACAGGGGCTCCTATAATTCACCCCTCCACTTT

V gene: TRBV5-1
clone size: NA
J gene: TRBJ1-1
D gene: TRBD1
CDR3 protein: CASSLTGGRDTEAFF
CDR3 DNA: TGCGCCAGCAGCTTAACAGGGGGCAGGGACACTGAAGCTTTCTTT

V gene: TRBV5-6
clone size: NA
J gene: TRBJ2-7
D gene: TRBD1
CDR3 protein: CASSLVGQGTSEQYF
CDR3 DNA: TGTGCCAGCAGCTTGGTTGGACAGGGGACCTCCGAGCAGTACTTC

V gene: TRBV30
clone size: NA
J gene: TRBJ2-5
D gene: NA
CDR3 protein: CAWSVLGQGKETQYF
CDR3 DNA: TGTGCCTGGAGTGTACTGGGGCAGGGAAAAGAGACCCAGTACTTC

V gene: TRBV27
clone size: NA
J gene: TRBJ2-7
D gene: NA
CDR3 protein: CASSLGWGPAYEQYF
CDR3 DNA: TGTGCCAGCAGTTTAGGCTGGGGGCCCGCCTACGAGCAGTACTTC

V gene: TRBV5-1
clone size: NA
J gene: TRBJ2-2
D gene: TRBD1
CDR3 protein: CASSLADRAAGELFF
CDR3 DNA: TGCGCCAGCAGCTTGGCGGACAGGGCGGCCGGGGAGCTGTTTTTT